This TCR beta chain was retrieved from a study of PD-1 blockade in classical Hodgkin lymphoma. After autologous stem cell transplantation all patients relapsed, and prior brentuximab vedotin exposure differed between cohorts. This clone was found a few times. Using immunoSEQ multiplex PCR, the repertoire was profiled, and TCRdb retains in-frame clones only, with some absent. The table lists 20,000 to 30,000 clones, around 86% of them singletons. The receptor's source is a human donor with classical Hodgkin lymphoma. Sequencing used peripheral blood mononuclear cells (PBMCs), obtained before the second cycle of nivolumab.

The chain's CDR3 is CASSLQAGANEQFF. CDR3 coding DNA: TGTGCCAGCAGCTTACAGGCCGGGGCCAATGAGCAGTTCTTC. J is TRBJ2-1 and V is TRBV7-2; D assignment may be TRBD1 or TRBD2 (5 bases each). This CDR3 contains 14 residues. Per germline, CDR1 SGHTA and CDR2 FQGNSA. V was trimmed by 2 bases and J by 6 bases, leaving 11 bases between them.